The clone carrying this T cell receptor beta chain was counted a single time. This sample was taken from a study of blood T cell repertoires in COVID-19. The CDR3 has 17 residues. Clones were sequenced by immunoSEQ multiplex PCR, and TCRdb holds only the in-frame ones, with some missing. The sample includes 310,000 or so clones, about 85% seen only once; the top ten take 5.5% to 6%. The sequencing sample was made of PBMCs or T cells enriched from blood (not recorded which). This sequence was found in a woman in her thirties who had recovered from COVID-19. The chain couples TRBV21-1 to TRBJ1-5; TRBD1, as called in the table, went unchecked against the DNA. TRBV21-1 counts as a pseudogene. The CDR3, as DNA: TGTGCCAGCAGAGGGGAAAGACAGGGCGAGAGGAATCAGCCCCAGCATTTT. This translates into CASRGERQGERNQPQHF.